This TCR beta chain was captured in a study of blood T cells in healthy people across ages. Primers used in a second PCR of about 7 to 11 cycles were a sample-barcoded 5' primer and a J-beta primer mix. MiXCR, run by TCRdb on the 5' RACE reads, gives a single entry per CDR3 protein. The table records 1.5 million or so distinct CDR3 sequences, about 42% of them present only once. Worth noting for this clonotype: Its antigen is still unknown.

The study's findings and limits: With age, beta diversity per million T cells declined roughly linearly, significantly by 30 to 50.

Germline CDR1 reads SGHTA; CDR2 reads FQGNSA. This CDR3 is built from 16 residues. V dropped 1 base and J dropped 2; count of bases not matched to a gene: 5. The V and J genes are TRBV7-2 and TRBJ2-3; TRBD1 matches at 8 bases. Sequenced material: blood. The TCR was taken from a woman aged 18 to 35 in good health. DNA for the CDR3: TGTGCCAGCAGCTTAGTGAGGGACAGGTACACAGATACGCAGTATTTT. Protein: CASSLVRDRYTDTQYF.